This T cell receptor (beta chain) was found in a study of blood T cell repertoires in COVID-19. Profiling relied on immunoSEQ multiplex PCR, and the TCRdb table lists in-frame clones only, not all of them. The table records some 35,000 clones, roughly 86% of them present only once. Germline CDR1 reads SGHAT; CDR2 reads FQNNGV. The length of the CDR3 is 12 residues. V gave up 4 bases and J gave up 4 bases, with 7 bases separating them. The chain carries TRBV11-2 and TRBJ2-5, with D perhaps TRBD1 (6 bases). This TCR came from a human donor in a cohort sampled during active COVID-19. Sequences were obtained from peripheral blood. The CDR3 DNA reads TGTGCCAGCAGCTCCAGGGGAGAGACCCAGTACTTC. Translation: CASSSRGETQYF. Full variable domain (rest looked up from reference TRBV11-2 and TRBJ2-5): EAGVAQSPRYKIIEKRQSVAFWCNPISGHATLYWYQQILGQGPKLLIQFQNNGVVDDSQLPKDRFSAERLKGVDSTLKIQPAKLEDSAVYLCASSSRGETQYFGPGTRLLVL.